Sequencing of this TCR beta chain was carried out in a study of control samples from healthy donors and cancer patients. Trimming removed 5 bases from V and 9 bases from J; junction bases left unmatched: 6. There are 13 residues in the CDR3. Germline CDR1 and CDR2: MNHNY and SVGAGI (reference sequence). Assay: immunoSEQ multiplex PCR; the TCRdb copy retains only in-frame clones and omits some. The sample holds tens of thousands of clones, approximately 84% seen once. The rearrangement joins TRBV6-6 to TRBJ2-1, with 8 bases fitting TRBD2. The receptor comes from a man aged 65 to 85 with lung cancer. The sample taken for sequencing was PBMCs. The CDR3 coding sequence is TGTGCCAGCAGTACGGGGGGGGTCGGTGAGCAGTTCTTC. It is translated as CASSTGGVGEQFF.